This is a list of T cell receptor beta chains from one sample in a study of shared clonotypes between healthy human individuals. Sequencing used immunoSEQ multiplex PCR; TCRdb keeps in-frame clones, though not all of them. The sample shows over 2,000,000 clones, around 95% of them seen only once. The sequencing input was naive CD8+ T cells from PBMCs. The origin of the receptors is a man aged 18 to 30 in good health. Some clones in this sample may be carry-over from other donors' samples. Both conserved end residues are part of each CDR3.

v_gene	j_gene	CDR3aa
TRBV6-1	TRBJ2-1	CASMPPGQYYNEQFF
TRBV9	TRBJ2-1	CASSVASGGGSGLVFF
TRBV6-1	TRBJ2-7	CASSEYRKELSYEQYF
TRBV10-3	TRBJ2-7	CAISESMADGEQYF
TRBV27	TRBJ1-5	CASRDGGLNQPQHF
TRBV6-5	TRBJ2-7	CASRTVSSYEQYF
TRBV9	TRBJ2-6	CASSPRSSGANVLTF
TRBV9	TRBJ2-3	CASSPSGGASGRPPDTQYF
TRBV4-1	TRBJ2-1	CASSQELAGLNEQFF
TRBV6-5	TRBJ1-3	CASSYSREGTGNTIYF
TRBV28	TRBJ1-5	CASRRGRSNQPQHF
TRBV6-1	TRBJ2-1	CASSEWTSGQSEQFF
TRBV29-1	TRBJ1-1	CSVPQGRVPEAFF
TRBV19	TRBJ2-7	CASSALTGSYEQYF
TRBV6-5	TRBJ1-5	CASSSGTGNNQPQHF
TRBV28	TRBJ2-1	CASSLAGTGAYNEQFF
TRBV7-9	TRBJ2-3	CASLLQGGGTHTQYF
TRBV5-4	TRBJ2-7	CASSVGYEQYF
TRBV27	TRBJ2-1	CASSLMFGNEQFF
TRBV30	TRBJ2-7	CAWSVDALSRGYEQYF
TRBV13	TRBJ2-7	CASSLIPDYEQYF
TRBV28	TRBJ2-7	CASSFVGQNYEQYF
TRBV28	TRBJ2-7	CASSFGAGPYEQYF
TRBV2	TRBJ2-2	CASSVTGLTGELFF
TRBV11-2	TRBJ2-1	CASSLGGVRNEQFF
TRBV10-2	TRBJ2-1	CASTWTSGSEEQFF
TRBV29-1	TRBJ2-1	CSVEFLRERANEQFF
TRBV30	TRBJ2-5	CAGRGMGETQYF
TRBV27	TRBJ2-7	CASSFSGRAYEQYF
TRBV27	TRBJ1-1	CASSWGPAGDTEAFF
TRBV4-2	TRBJ2-7	CASSLRPGTVPYEQYF
TRBV9	TRBJ2-1	CASSVFVGGDHNEQFF
TRBV6-5	TRBJ2-1	CASSYDVGYGEQFF
TRBV14	TRBJ2-7	CASSLKWQGPDEQYF
TRBV9	TRBJ2-5	CASSVGHRVATSQETQYF
TRBV7-9	TRBJ1-2	CASSFTGLGYGYTF
TRBV4-1	TRBJ2-7	CASSQGTSYEQYF
TRBV19	TRBJ2-7	CASSIGVRGTLSYEQYF
TRBV9	TRBJ1-1	CASSAGIGEAFF
TRBV29-1	TRBJ2-5	CSVVPGEAWETQYF
TRBV7-9	TRBJ2-5	CASSPTFISSETQYF
TRBV4-1	TRBJ1-3	CASSQTDHRGEGNTIYF
TRBV7-9	TRBJ2-7	CASSFMTAGRLQYF
TRBV6-5	TRBJ1-2	CASSYSRQGSRGYTF
TRBV15	TRBJ2-3	CATSRGGRASRDNTDTQYF
TRBV28	TRBJ2-1	CASSFEGEGRDNEQFF